This T cell receptor (beta chain) stems from a study of T cell repertoires in cytomegalovirus infection (dated by TCRdb to 2018 to 2020). At the level of the whole study: Donor HLA type was relevant to the analysis, because carriage of CMV infection together with the matching HLA type was indicated by public TCR beta signatures. Beyond this particular receptor, the publication reports: Carriers of CMV infection plus the relevant HLA type were discriminated by the cumulative frequency of public TCR beta family members in the study cohort and in an independent 352-donor cohort. The ex vivo response was dominated by HLA-C-restricted CMV-specific TCR beta clonotypes, which also provided the single most frequent clonotype in two of eight donors.

Sequencer: Illumina HiSeq 1500. Using fastp at Q25 and MiXCR, TCRdb reprocessed the public reads and kept productive beta chains. Each CDR3 protein gets just one entry, which takes the most common genes and DNA from the rows behind it. For this sample there are fewer than 300,000 distinct CDR3 sequences; about 26% appear just once. In total, the top ten clones hold 14% of the sample. As for this clonotype: No cognate antigen has been identified for it. Qualities for individual bases were not recorded, and no much larger clone is one base off.

The CDR3 holds 15 amino acids from the cysteine to the phenylalanine. The kept DNA is CDR3 alone, 45 bases in frame from the first base. The junction carries 12 bases between V and J, which are trimmed by 4 bases and 1 base respectively. The germline V gene encodes CDR1 MNHEY and CDR2 SVGEGT. The rearrangement combines TRBV6-2 or TRBV6-3 with TRBJ2-3; 6 matching bases give a weak D call of TRBD1. The sequenced sample was PBMCs. The receptor was derived from a human donor in good health (CMV status not recorded). Some clones in this sample may be carry-over from other donors' samples. Read as DNA, the sequence is TGTGCCAGCAGTTCCCCAGGGGTGGGCACAGATACGCAGTATTTT. Protein translation: CASSSPGVGTDTQYF.